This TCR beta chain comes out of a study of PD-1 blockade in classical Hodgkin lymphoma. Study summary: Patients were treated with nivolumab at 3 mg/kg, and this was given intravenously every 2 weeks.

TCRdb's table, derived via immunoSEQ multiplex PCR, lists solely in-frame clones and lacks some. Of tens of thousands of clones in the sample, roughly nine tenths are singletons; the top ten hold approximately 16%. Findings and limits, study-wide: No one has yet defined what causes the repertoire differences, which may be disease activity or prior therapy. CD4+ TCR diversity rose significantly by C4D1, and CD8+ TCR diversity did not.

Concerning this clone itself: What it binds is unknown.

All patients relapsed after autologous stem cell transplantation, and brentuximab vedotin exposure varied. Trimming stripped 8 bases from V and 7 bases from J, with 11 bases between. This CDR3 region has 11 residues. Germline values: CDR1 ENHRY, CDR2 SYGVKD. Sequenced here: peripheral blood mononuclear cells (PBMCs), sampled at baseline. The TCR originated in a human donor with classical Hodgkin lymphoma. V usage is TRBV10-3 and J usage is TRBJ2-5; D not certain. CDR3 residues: CAIQAYGTQYF. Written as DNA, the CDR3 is TGTGCCATCCAAGCATACGGGACCCAGTACTTC.